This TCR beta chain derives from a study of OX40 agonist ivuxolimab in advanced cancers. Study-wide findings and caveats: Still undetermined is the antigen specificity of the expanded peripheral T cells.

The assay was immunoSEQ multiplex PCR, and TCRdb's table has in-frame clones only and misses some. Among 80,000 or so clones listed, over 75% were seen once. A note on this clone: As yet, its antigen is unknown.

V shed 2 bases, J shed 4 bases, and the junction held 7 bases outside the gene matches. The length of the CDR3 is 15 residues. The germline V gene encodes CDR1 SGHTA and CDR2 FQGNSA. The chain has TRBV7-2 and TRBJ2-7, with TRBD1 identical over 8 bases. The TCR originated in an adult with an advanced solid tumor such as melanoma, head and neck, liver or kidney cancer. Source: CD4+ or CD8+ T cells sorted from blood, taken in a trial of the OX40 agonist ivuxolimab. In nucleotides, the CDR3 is TGTGCCAGCAGCTTAAGACAGGGGACCTCATACGAGCAGTACTTC. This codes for CASSLRQGTSYEQYF. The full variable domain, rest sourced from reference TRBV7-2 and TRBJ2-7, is GAGVSQSPSNKVTEKGKDVELRCDPISGHTALYWYRQSLGQGLEFLIYFQGNSAPDKSGLPSDRFSAERTGGSVSTLTIQRTQQEDSAVYLCASSLRQGTSYEQYFGPGTRLTVT.